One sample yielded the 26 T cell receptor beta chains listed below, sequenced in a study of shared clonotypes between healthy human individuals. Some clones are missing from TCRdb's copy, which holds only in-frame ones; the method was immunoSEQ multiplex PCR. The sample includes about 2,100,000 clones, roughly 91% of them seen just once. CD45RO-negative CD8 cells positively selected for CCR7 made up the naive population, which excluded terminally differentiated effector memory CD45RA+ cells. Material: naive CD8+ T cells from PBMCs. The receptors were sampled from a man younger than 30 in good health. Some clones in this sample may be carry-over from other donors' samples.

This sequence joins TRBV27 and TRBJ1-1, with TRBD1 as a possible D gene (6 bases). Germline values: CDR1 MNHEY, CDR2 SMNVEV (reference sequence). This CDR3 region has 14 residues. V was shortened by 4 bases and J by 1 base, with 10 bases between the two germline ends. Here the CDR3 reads CASSWLQGNTEAFF. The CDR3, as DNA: TGTGCCAGCAGTTGGCTACAGGGGAACACTGAAGCTTTCTTT.

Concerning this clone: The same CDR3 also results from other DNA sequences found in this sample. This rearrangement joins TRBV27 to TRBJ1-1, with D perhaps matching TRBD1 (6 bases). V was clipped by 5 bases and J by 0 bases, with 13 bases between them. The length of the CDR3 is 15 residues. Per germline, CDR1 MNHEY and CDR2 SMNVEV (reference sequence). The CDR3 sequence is CASSPLTGMNTEAFF. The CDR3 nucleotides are TGTGCCAGCAGTCCACTGACAGGTATGAACACTGAAGCTTTCTTT.

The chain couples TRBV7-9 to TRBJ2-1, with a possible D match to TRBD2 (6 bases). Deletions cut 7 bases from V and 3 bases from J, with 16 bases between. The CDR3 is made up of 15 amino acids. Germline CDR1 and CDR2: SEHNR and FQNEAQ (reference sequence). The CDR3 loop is CASISPSAGYNEQFF. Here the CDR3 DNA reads TGTGCCAGCATCTCCCCCTCAGCGGGCTACAATGAGCAGTTCTTC.

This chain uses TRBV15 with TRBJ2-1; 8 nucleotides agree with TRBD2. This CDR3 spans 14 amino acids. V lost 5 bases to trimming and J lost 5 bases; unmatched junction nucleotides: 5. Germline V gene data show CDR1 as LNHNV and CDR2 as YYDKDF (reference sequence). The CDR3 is CATSGATSDNEQFF. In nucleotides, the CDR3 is TGTGCCACCAGCGGGGCGACTAGCGACAATGAGCAGTTCTTC.

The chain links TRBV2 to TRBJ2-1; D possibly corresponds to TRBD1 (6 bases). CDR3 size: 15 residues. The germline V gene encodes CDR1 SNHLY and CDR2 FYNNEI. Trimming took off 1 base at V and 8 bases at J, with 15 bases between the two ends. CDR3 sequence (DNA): TGTGCCAGCAGTGAAGATGGGGGCAGATATTATGAGCAGTTCTTC. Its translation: CASSEDGGRYYEQFF. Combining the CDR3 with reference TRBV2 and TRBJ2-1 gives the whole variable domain EPEVTQTPSHQVTQMGQEVILRCVPISNHLYFYWYRQILGQKVEFLVSFYNNEISEKSEIFDDQFSVERPDGSNFTLKIRSTKLEDSAMYFCASSEDGGRYYEQFFGPGTRLTVL.

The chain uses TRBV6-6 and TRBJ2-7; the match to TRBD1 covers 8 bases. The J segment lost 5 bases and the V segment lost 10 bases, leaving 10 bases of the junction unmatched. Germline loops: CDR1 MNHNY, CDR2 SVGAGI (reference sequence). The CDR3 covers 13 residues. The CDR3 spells CATSLDRAHEQYF. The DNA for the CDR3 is TGTGCCACCTCCTTGGACAGGGCCCACGAGCAGTACTTC.

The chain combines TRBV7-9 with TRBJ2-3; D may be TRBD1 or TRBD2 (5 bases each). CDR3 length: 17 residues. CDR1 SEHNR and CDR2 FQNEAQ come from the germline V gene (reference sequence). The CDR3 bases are TGTACCTACGCAGGTGACGGGGCAAACCCAAGCACAGATACGCAGTATTTT. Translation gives CTYAGDGANPSTDTQYF.

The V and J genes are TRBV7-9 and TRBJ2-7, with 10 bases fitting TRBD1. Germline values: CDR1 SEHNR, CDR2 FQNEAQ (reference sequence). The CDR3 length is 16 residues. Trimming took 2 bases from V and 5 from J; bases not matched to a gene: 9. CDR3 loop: CASSLKGQGFFNEQYF. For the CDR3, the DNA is TGTGCCAGCAGCTTAAAGGGACAGGGGTTCTTCAACGAGCAGTACTTC. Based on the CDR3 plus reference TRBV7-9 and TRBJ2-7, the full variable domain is DTGVSQNPRHKITKRGQNVTFRCDPISEHNRLYWYRQTLGQGPEFLTYFQNEAQLEKSRLLSDRFSAERPKGSFSTLEIQRTEQGDSAMYLCASSLKGQGFFNEQYFGPGTRLTVT.

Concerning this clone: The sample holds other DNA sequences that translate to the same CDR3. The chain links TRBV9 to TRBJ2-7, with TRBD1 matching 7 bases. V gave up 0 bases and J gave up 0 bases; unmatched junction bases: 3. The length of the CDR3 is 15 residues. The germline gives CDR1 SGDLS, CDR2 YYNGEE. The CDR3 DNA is TGTGCCAGCAGCGTAGGGGACAGCGGCTCCTACGAGCAGTACTTC. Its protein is CASSVGDSGSYEQYF.

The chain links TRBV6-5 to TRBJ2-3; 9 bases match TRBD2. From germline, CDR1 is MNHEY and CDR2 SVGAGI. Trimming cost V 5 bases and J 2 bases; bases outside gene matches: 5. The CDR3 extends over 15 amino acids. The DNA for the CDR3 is TGTGCCAGCAGTCGTAGCGGGGGAAACACAGATACGCAGTATTTT. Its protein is CASSRSGGNTDTQYF.

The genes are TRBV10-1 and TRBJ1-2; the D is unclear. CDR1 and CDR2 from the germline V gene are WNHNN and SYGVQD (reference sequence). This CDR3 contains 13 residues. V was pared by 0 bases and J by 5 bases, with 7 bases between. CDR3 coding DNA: TGCGCCAGCAGTGAGTCGCGGGGTTATGGCTACACCTTC. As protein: CASSESRGYGYTF.

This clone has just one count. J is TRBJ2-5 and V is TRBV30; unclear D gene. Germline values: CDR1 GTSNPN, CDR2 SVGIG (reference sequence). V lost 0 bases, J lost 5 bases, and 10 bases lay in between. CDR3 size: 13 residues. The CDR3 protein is CAWSVSVRETQYF. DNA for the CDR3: TGTGCCTGGAGTGTATCGGTCCGGGAGACCCAGTACTTC.

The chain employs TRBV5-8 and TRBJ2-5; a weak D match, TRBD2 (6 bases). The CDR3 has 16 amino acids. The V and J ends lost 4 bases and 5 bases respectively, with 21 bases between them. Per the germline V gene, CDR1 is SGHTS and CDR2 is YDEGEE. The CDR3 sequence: CASSPHQEGRLETQYF. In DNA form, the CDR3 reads TGTGCCAGCAGCCCACATCAGGAGGGGAGGTTGGAGACCCAGTACTTC.

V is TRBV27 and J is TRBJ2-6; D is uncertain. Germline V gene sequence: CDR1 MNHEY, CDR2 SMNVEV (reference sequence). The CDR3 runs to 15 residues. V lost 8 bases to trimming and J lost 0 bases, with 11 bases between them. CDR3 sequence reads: CASLATVSGANVLTF. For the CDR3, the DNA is TGTGCCAGCCTGGCTACAGTCTCTGGGGCCAACGTCCTGACTTTC.

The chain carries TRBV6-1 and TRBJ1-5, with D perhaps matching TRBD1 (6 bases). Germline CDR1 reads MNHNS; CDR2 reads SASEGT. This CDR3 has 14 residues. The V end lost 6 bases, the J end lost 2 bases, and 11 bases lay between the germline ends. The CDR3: CASSRRGGNQPQHF. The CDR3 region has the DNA TGTGCCAGCAGCCGCAGGGGCGGCAATCAGCCCCAGCATTTT.

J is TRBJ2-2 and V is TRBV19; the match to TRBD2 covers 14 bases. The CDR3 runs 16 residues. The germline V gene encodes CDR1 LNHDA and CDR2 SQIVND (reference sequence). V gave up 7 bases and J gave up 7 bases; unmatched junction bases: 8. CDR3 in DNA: TGTGCCAGTACGACTAGCGGGAGGGCCAGCGGCGGGGAGCTGTTTTTT. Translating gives CASTTSGRASGGELFF.

The CDR3 is CASTLLGRANTEAFF. CDR3 in DNA: TGTGCCAGCACGCTCCTCGGCAGGGCGAACACTGAAGCTTTCTTT. The chain couples TRBV7-8 to TRBJ1-1; the D gene is possibly TRBD1 (5 bases). Germline CDR1 and CDR2: SGHVS and FQNEAQ. The V and J ends lost 7 bases and 1 base respectively, with 16 bases between them. CDR3 size: 15 residues.

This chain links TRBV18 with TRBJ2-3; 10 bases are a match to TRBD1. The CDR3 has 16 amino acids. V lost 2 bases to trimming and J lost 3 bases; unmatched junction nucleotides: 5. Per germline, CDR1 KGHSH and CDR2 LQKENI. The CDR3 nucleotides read TGTGCCAGCTCACCAGATGGGGACAGGGGAACAGATACGCAGTATTTT. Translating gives CASSPDGDRGTDTQYF.

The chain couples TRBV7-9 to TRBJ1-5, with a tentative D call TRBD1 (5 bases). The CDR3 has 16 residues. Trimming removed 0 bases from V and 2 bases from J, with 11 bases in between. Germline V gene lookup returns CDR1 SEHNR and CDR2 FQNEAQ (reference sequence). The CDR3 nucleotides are TGTGCCAGCAGCTTAGCAGGTCTGGGGGGCAATCAGCCCCAGCATTTT. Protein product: CASSLAGLGGNQPQHF.

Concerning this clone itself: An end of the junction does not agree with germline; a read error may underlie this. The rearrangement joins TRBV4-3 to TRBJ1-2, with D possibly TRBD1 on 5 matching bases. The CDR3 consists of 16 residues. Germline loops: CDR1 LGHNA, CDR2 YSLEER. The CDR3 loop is CASSQVFIGEYYGYTF. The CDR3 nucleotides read TGCGCCAGCAGTCAAGTTTTCATAGGGGAATACTATGGCTACACCTTC.

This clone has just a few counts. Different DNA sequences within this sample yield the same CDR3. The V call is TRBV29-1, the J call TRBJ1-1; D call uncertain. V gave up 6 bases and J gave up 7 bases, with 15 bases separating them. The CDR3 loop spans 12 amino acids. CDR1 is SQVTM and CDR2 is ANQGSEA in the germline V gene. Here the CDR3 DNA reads TGCAGCGTCCCCCGGGGTTCGAGTGAAGCTTTCTTT. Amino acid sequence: CSVPRGSSEAFF.

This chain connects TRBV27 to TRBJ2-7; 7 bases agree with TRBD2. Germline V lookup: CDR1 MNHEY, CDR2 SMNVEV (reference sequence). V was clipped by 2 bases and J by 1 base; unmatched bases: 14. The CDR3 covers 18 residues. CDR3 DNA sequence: TGTGCCAGCAGTTTACTTCCCCCTAGGGCTAGCGGATCCTACGAGCAGTACTTC. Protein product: CASSLLPPRASGSYEQYF.

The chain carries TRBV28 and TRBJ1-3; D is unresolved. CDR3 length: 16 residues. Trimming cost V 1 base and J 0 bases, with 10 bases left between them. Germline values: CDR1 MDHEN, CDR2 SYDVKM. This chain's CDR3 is CASSLFADYSGNTIYF. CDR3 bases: TGTGCCAGCAGTTTATTTGCTGACTACTCTGGAAACACCATATATTTT.

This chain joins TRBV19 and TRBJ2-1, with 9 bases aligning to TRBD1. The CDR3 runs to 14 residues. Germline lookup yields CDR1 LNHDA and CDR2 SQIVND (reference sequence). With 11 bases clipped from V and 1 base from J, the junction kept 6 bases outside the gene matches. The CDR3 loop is CASAGTGSYNEQFF. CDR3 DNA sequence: TGTGCCTCCGCCGGGACAGGGTCCTACAATGAGCAGTTCTTC.

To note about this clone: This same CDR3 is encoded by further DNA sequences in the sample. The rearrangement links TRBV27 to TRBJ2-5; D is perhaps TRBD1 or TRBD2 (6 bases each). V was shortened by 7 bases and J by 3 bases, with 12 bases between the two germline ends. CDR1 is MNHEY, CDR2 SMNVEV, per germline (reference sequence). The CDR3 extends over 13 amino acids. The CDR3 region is CASTPRGEETQYF. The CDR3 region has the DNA TGTGCCAGCACCCCAAGGGGGGAAGAGACCCAGTACTTC.

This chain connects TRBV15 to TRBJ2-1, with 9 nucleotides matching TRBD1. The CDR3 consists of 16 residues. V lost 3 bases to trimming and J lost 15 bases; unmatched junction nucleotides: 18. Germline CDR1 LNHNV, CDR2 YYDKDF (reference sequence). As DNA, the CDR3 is TGTGCCACCAGCAGGGTCAGGACAGGGGATCAAGGTGGTGGGTTCTTC. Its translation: CATSRVRTGDQGGGFF. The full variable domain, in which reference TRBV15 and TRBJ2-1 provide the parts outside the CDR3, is DAMVIQNPRYQVTQFGKPVTLSCSQTLNHNVMYWYQQKSSQAPKLLFHYYDKDFNNEADTPDNFQSRRPNTSFCFLDIRSPGLGDTAMYLCATSRVRTGDQGGGFFGPGTRLTVL.